This passage covers 32 T cell receptor beta chains from one sample sequenced in a study of blood T cells in healthy people across ages. Then a second PCR, running roughly 7 to 11 cycles, was carried out with a sample-barcoded 5' primer and a J-beta primer mix. TCRdb reprocessed the 5' RACE reads via MiXCR and lists one record per CDR3 protein. The table includes some 900,000 distinct CDR3 sequences, about 48% detected once. Sequenced sample: blood. The origin of the receptors is a man aged 30 to 39 in good health.

This clonotype showed up just a few times. CDR3 nucleotide sequence: TGTGCCAGCAGTACAGAGTACGAGCAGTACTTC. This translates into CASSTEYEQYF. The V gene is TRBV12-3 or TRBV12-4, the J gene TRBJ2-7; D is uncertain. Trimming stripped 5 bases from V and 4 bases from J, with 6 bases between. This CDR3 contains 11 residues.

V and J are TRBV2 and TRBJ2-7; D might be TRBD1 or TRBD2, each matching 5 bases. Trimming pared 7 bases from V and 0 bases from J, leaving 13 bases between. This CDR3 region has 14 residues. Germline loops: CDR1 SNHLY, CDR2 FYNNEI. The DNA of the CDR3 is TGTGCCAGCAAGGGGCAAGCGGACTCCTACGAGCAGTACTTC. Translated, it gives CASKGQADSYEQYF.

The rearrangement uses TRBV9 and TRBJ2-1, with TRBD2 as a possible D gene (5 bases). CDR1 and CDR2 from the germline V gene are SGDLS and YYNGEE. V was trimmed by 1 base and J by 12 bases, leaving 20 bases between them. This CDR3 has 15 amino acids. DNA for the CDR3: TGTGCCAGCAGCGTACTAGCAAGCAACCTGGGTGGGCAGTTCTTC. Translation: CASSVLASNLGGQFF.

This clonotype has more than one count but fewer than ten. J is TRBJ2-3 and V is TRBV13, with D unclear. With 5 bases removed from V and 3 bases from J, the gap between germline ends came to 18 bases. Germline assignment: CDR1 PRHDT and CDR2 FYEKMQ (reference sequence). CDR3 length: 16 amino acids. CDR3 sequence: CASSPYLGSLTDTQYF. As DNA, the CDR3 is TGTGCCAGCAGCCCATACCTTGGGTCCCTAACAGATACGCAGTATTTT.

The chain joins TRBV10-3 to TRBJ2-5; 9 positions agree with TRBD1. This CDR3 comprises 15 residues. J lost 5 bases, V lost 0 bases, and 4 bases had no gene match. Germline-derived CDR1 and CDR2 are ENHRY and SYGVKD. CDR3 residues: CAISESNRGLETQYF. The CDR3 DNA reads TGTGCCATCAGTGAGTCAAACAGGGGGCTTGAGACCCAGTACTTC.

This clonotype was recorded a few times. DNA for the CDR3: TGTGCCACCAGTGATATTAGCAGCGACCAAGAGACCCAGTACTTC. This codes for CATSDISSDQETQYF. The chain joins TRBV24-1 to TRBJ2-5; the D is unclear. CDR1 is KGHDR and CDR2 is SFDVKD in the germline V gene. V dropped 3 bases and J dropped 0 bases, with 10 bases sitting between them. The CDR3 contains 15 residues.

This clonotype was seen only a few times. J is TRBJ2-4 and V is TRBV6-5, with 7 bases identical to TRBD1. The germline V gene has CDR1 MNHEY and CDR2 SVGAGI. V dropped 7 bases and J dropped 6; count of bases not matched to a gene: 9. The length of the CDR3 is 14 residues. This CDR3 is CASKGRDRPNIQYF. CDR3 nucleotide sequence: TGTGCCAGCAAGGGACGGGACAGACCAAACATTCAGTACTTC.

This clonotype was counted a few times. V usage is TRBV28 and J usage is TRBJ1-2; D gene unclear. The ends were cut back, 5 bases at V and 6 bases at J, with 10 bases in the middle. CDR1 MDHEN and CDR2 SYDVKM come from the germline V gene. The CDR3 is 12 amino acids. In DNA, the CDR3 is TGTGCCAGCAGTAGCCCGGCGCATGGCTACACCTTC. Translating it yields CASSSPAHGYTF.

The chain uses TRBV2 and TRBJ1-5, with D maybe TRBD1 (5 bases). In germline, CDR1 is SNHLY, CDR2 FYNNEI. V was trimmed by 7 bases and J by 7 bases, leaving 14 bases between them. The CDR3 is 13 amino acids. The CDR3 bases are TGTGCCAGCATTGGGACTACGGGCCAGCCCCAGCATTTT. This sequence encodes CASIGTTGQPQHF.

This chain uses TRBV4-3 with TRBJ1-6; no definite D call. Between the trimmed V and J ends, which lost 0 bases and 9 bases, there was a span of 18 bases. The CDR3 runs 17 residues. In germline, CDR1 is LGHNA, CDR2 YSLEER. The CDR3 DNA follows: TGCGCCAGCAGCCAAGATAAGGGTGGCGCGCCGACTTCACCCCTCCACTTT. Translating it yields CASSQDKGGAPTSPLHF.

The chain recombines TRBV25-1 with TRBJ2-1; a possible D gene is TRBD1 (7 bases). Germline lookup yields CDR1 MGHDK and CDR2 SYGVNS. V dropped 3 bases and J dropped 2 bases, with 8 bases sitting between them. This CDR3 contains 14 residues. CDR3 amino acids: CASSDRGAYNEQFF. As DNA, the CDR3 is TGTGCCAGCAGTGACAGGGGGGCCTACAATGAGCAGTTCTTC.

The CDR3 DNA reads as TGTGCCAGCAGCCCAGGGGGGACAGGGACCGAAAAACTGTTTTTT. Protein product: CASSPGGTGTEKLFF. This chain joins TRBV9 and TRBJ1-4, with 9 bases that match TRBD1. The J segment lost 8 bases and the V segment lost 4 bases, leaving 9 bases of the junction unmatched. Germline CDR1 and CDR2: SGDLS and YYNGEE. The CDR3 length is 15 residues. The entire variable domain, with the rest obtained from reference TRBV9 and TRBJ1-4, is as follows: DSGVTQTPKHLITATGQRVTLRCSPRSGDLSVYWYQQSLDQGLQFLIQYYNGEERAKGNILERFSAQQFPDLHSELNLSSLELGDSALYFCASSPGGTGTEKLFFGSGTQLSVL.

There are a few counts of this clonotype. The rearrangement uses TRBV7-2 and TRBJ1-1; 9 bases align to TRBD1. The CDR3 is 16 residues long. V dropped 5 bases and J dropped 6; count of bases not matched to a gene: 13. The germline gives CDR1 SGHTA, CDR2 FQGNSA. The CDR3 reads CASSLGTGKKRAEAFF. DNA for the CDR3: TGTGCCAGCAGCCTAGGGACAGGGAAGAAGAGAGCTGAAGCTTTCTTT.

This chain connects TRBV27 to TRBJ2-1; TRBD2 matches at 10 bases. Germline CDR1 reads MNHEY; CDR2 reads SMNVEV (reference sequence). J gave up 9 bases and V 7 bases, and 15 bases lay outside the gene matches. CDR3 length: 16 residues. The CDR3 DNA sequence: TGTGCCAGCAAAAGGGTCAGCGGGGGGGCCTTGCGTGAGCAGTTCTTC. Amino acid sequence: CASKRVSGGALREQFF.

This chain uses TRBV4-2 with TRBJ2-2; D is tentatively TRBD1 or TRBD2 (5 bases each). CDR1 and CDR2 (germline): LGHNA, YNFKEQ. The CDR3 is 17 residues long. V was shortened by 4 bases and J by 3 bases, with 18 bases between the two germline ends. The CDR3 DNA is TGTGCCAGCAGCCGGGACCAGGGCGAATTCGACACCGGGGAGCTGTTTTTT. Amino acids: CASSRDQGEFDTGELFF.

In regard to this clonotype: At one end the junction does not follow the germline gene, possibly because of a read error. The chain recombines TRBV20-1 with TRBJ2-1, with D tentatively TRBD1 or TRBD2 (5 bases each). The CDR3 totals 12 residues. In germline, CDR1 is DFQATT, CDR2 SNEGSKA (reference sequence). CDR3 sequence: CSASRGANKQFF. Here the CDR3 DNA reads TGCAGTGCTAGCCGGGGCGCCAATAAGCAGTTCTTC.

The chain couples TRBV20-1 to TRBJ2-7, with D uncertain. Trimming left V 0 bases short and J 2 bases short, with 2 bases between. The CDR3 runs 11 residues. Germline lookup yields CDR1 DFQATT and CDR2 SNEGSKA (reference sequence). The CDR3 is CSARDAYEQYF. The CDR3 coding sequence is TGCAGTGCTAGAGATGCCTACGAGCAGTACTTC.

Many counts were recorded for this clonotype. This chain connects TRBV24-1 to TRBJ2-4, with 10 positions matching TRBD2. The ends lost 3 bases at V and 6 bases at J; junction bases unmatched: 7. The CDR3 contains 16 residues. Germline CDR1 and CDR2: KGHDR and SFDVKD. The CDR3 nucleotides are TGTGCCACCAGTGATAGTCGGACTAGCGGTGGAAACATTCAGTACTTC. It yields the protein CATSDSRTSGGNIQYF.

In this sample, this clonotype turned up once. The V gene is TRBV5-8, the J gene TRBJ2-3, with a tentative D call TRBD2 (6 bases). This CDR3 region has 13 residues. Germline CDR1 and CDR2: SGHTS and YDEGEE. Trimming cost V 5 bases and J 5 bases, with 12 bases left between them. The CDR3 sequence: CASSRGWGDTQYF. DNA of the CDR3: TGTGCCAGCAGTCGGGGGTGGGGAGATACGCAGTATTTT.

In this sample, this clonotype turned up a few times. The rearrangement joins TRBV6-2 or TRBV6-3 to TRBJ2-1; a weak D match, TRBD2 (7 bases). V lost 3 bases to trimming and J lost 0 bases, with 12 bases between them. This CDR3 is 16 amino acids long. Germline V CDR1 and CDR2: MNHEY, SVGEGT. The CDR3 DNA reads as TGTGCCAGCAGTTATCCAAGGGGGGGCTCCTACAATGAGCAGTTCTTC. Translated, it gives CASSYPRGGSYNEQFF.

The CDR3 DNA reads as TGTGCCAGCAGGGACCCTATATCGAGCCAGTACTTC. Translation: CASRDPISSQYF. The chain is built from TRBV2 and TRBJ2-5; D is undetermined. The CDR3 length is 12 residues. V dropped 6 bases and J dropped 10 bases, with 15 bases sitting between them. Germline lookup yields CDR1 SNHLY and CDR2 FYNNEI.

This clonotype was counted a few times. The chain employs TRBV20-1 and TRBJ2-5, with a possible D match to TRBD2 (6 bases). This CDR3 has 12 amino acids. Trimming took 1 base from V and 5 from J, leaving 8 bases between them. Germline values: CDR1 DFQATT, CDR2 SNEGSKA (reference sequence). Here the CDR3 DNA reads TGCAGTGCTAGAGTGCGGGGCGAGACCCAGTACTTC. Encoded protein: CSARVRGETQYF.

This clonotype was seen a few times. The V call is TRBV6-4, the J call TRBJ1-5, with TRBD1 matching 7 bases. The ends lost 2 bases at V and 0 bases at J; junction bases unmatched: 4. This CDR3 is built from 16 residues. CDR1 MRHNA and CDR2 SNTAGT come from the germline V gene. CDR3 amino acids: CASSDNGQDSNQPQHF. DNA of the CDR3: TGTGCCAGCAGTGACAATGGACAGGATAGCAATCAGCCCCAGCATTTT.

Only a few counts were recorded for this clonotype. A junction boundary mismatches the germline segment, possibly from a read error. The chain combines TRBV7-9 with TRBJ1-2; D may be TRBD1 (5 bases). The CDR3 totals 15 residues. Germline V gene sequence: CDR1 SEHNR, CDR2 FQNEAQ (reference sequence). DNA for the CDR3: TGTCCCAGCAGCTTAGAAATCGGGACGGGCTATGGCTACACCTTC. It yields the protein CPSSLEIGTGYGYTF.

The chain joins TRBV7-2 to TRBJ1-5, with D perhaps matching TRBD1 (6 bases). The CDR3 is 14 amino acids. Trimming cost V 8 bases and J 4 bases, with 15 bases left between them. CDR1 is SGHTA and CDR2 is FQGNSA in the germline V gene. The CDR3 DNA sequence: TGTGCCAGCTCCGAACAGGGCACAAATCAGCCCCAGCATTTT. It translates to CASSEQGTNQPQHF.

This clonotype was picked up many times. The rearrangement links TRBV9 to TRBJ2-7, with D unclear. V was trimmed by 2 bases and J by 2 bases, leaving 8 bases between them. CDR3 length: 13 residues. Germline values: CDR1 SGDLS, CDR2 YYNGEE. In nucleotides, the CDR3 is TGTGCCAGCAGCGTGGACGGTACCTACGAGCAGTACTTC. Translating it yields CASSVDGTYEQYF.

The rearrangement links TRBV7-2 to TRBJ2-1; D may be TRBD2 (6 bases). Trimming left V 0 bases short and J 5 bases short, with 8 bases between. CDR1 and CDR2 from the germline V gene are SGHTA and FQGNSA. The CDR3 is 14 amino acids. In DNA form, the CDR3 reads TGTGCCAGCAGCTTAGCCCCGGGGGACAATGAGCAGTTCTTC. This translates into CASSLAPGDNEQFF.

The chain links TRBV14 to TRBJ2-4; 9 positions agree with TRBD2. Trimming cost V 2 bases and J 3 bases; bases outside gene matches: 5. The CDR3 has 16 residues. Germline CDR1 reads SGHDN; CDR2 reads FVKESK. CDR3 coding DNA: TGTGCCAGCAGCCAACCGCTAGCGGGGTACAAAAACATTCAGTACTTC. Translation gives CASSQPLAGYKNIQYF.

This clonotype was seen more than once but under ten times. The chain couples TRBV30 to TRBJ1-1; D uncertain. Trimming cost V 3 bases and J 2 bases, with 4 bases left between them. The CDR3 has 11 residues. Germline CDR1 reads GTSNPN; CDR2 reads SVGIG (reference sequence). This CDR3 is CAWRDNTEAFF. In DNA, the CDR3 is TGTGCCTGGAGGGATAACACTGAAGCTTTCTTT.

This clonotype was detected a few times. This chain links TRBV4-1 with TRBJ2-1; 9 bases line up with TRBD2. The V gene's germline CDR1 is MGHRA and CDR2 YSYEKL. The CDR3 is 17 residues long. J lost 4 bases, V lost 6 bases, and 13 bases had no gene match. The CDR3 DNA reads as TGCGCCAGCAGAGAGAGGGCAGCGGGGGGACTATACAATGAGCAGTTCTTC. This codes for CASRERAAGGLYNEQFF.

A remark on this clonotype: At one end, the junction sequence differs from germline, possibly due to a read error. The chain links TRBV20-1 to TRBJ1-1; unclear D gene. Germline loops: CDR1 DFQATT, CDR2 SNEGSKA (reference sequence). CDR3 length equals 14 residues. The CDR3 DNA sequence: TGCAATGCTAGAGTTGCACGTGAGAACACTGAAGCTTTCTTT. It is translated as CNARVARENTEAFF.

The sample holds a few counts of this clonotype. J is TRBJ1-2 and V is TRBV3-1; no firm D call. Germline-derived CDR1 and CDR2 are LGHDT and YNNKEL (reference sequence). The CDR3 spans 13 residues. The germline V and J ends were trimmed by 2 bases and 1 base, with 5 bases remaining between them. This CDR3 reads CASSQLLNYGYTF. The DNA for the CDR3 is TGTGCCAGCAGCCAACTCCTTAACTATGGCTACACCTTC.